The 29 T cell receptor beta chains reported below all come from one sample, sequenced in a study of somatic mutations in cytotoxic T cells in rheumatoid arthritis. Here immunoSEQ multiplex PCR was the method, and the copy in TCRdb shows in-frame clones only, minus some. The table shows 8,500 to 11,000 clones, with about four fifths occurring only once. Sample: CD8+ T cells sorted from blood. These receptors all stem from a woman in her fifties or sixties in good health.

This clone appeared a few times. This sequence joins TRBV15 and TRBJ2-3; 9 nucleotides line up with TRBD1. CDR3 length: 16 amino acids. V gave up 0 bases and J gave up 4 bases; unmatched junction bases: 5. Germline CDR1 is LNHNV and CDR2 is YYDKDF (reference sequence). The CDR3 spells CATSRDRGQGADTQYF. Written as DNA, the CDR3 is TGTGCCACCAGCAGAGATAGGGGACAGGGAGCAGATACGCAGTATTTT.

The chain joins TRBV4-2 to TRBJ2-7, with TRBD2 matching 11 bases. Germline CDR1 LGHNA, CDR2 YNFKEQ. The CDR3 loop spans 16 amino acids. The junction had 11 bases not matched to a gene; V was cut back by 4 bases and J by 6 bases. CDR3 nucleotides: TGTGCCAGCAGCCCCGAGACTAGCGGGATTTATCGCGAGCAGTACTTC. Translated: CASSPETSGIYREQYF.

The chain recombines TRBV2 with TRBJ2-4; weak D call: TRBD1 (6 bases). Trimming took 0 bases from V and 3 from J, leaving 15 bases between them. This CDR3 contains 17 residues. Looked up from germline, CDR1 is SNHLY and CDR2 is FYNNEI. This CDR3 is CASSEAVRDNLKNIQYF. CDR3 bases: TGTGCCAGCAGTGAAGCGGTCCGGGACAATCTCAAAAACATTCAGTACTTC. The full variable domain, completed using reference TRBV2 and TRBJ2-4, is EPEVTQTPSHQVTQMGQEVILRCVPISNHLYFYWYRQILGQKVEFLVSFYNNEISEKSEIFDDQFSVERPDGSNFTLKIRSTKLEDSAMYFCASSEAVRDNLKNIQYFGAGTRLSVL.

The chain links TRBV10-3 to TRBJ1-1; tentatively, D is TRBD1 (5 bases). CDR1 is ENHRY, CDR2 SYGVKD, per germline. With 3 bases removed from V and 6 bases from J, the gap between germline ends came to 5 bases. The CDR3 loop spans 11 amino acids. The CDR3 loop reads CAISEGAEAFF. CDR3 nucleotides: TGTGCCATCAGTGAAGGGGCTGAAGCTTTCTTT.

The chain recombines TRBV6-6 with TRBJ2-1; TRBD2 matches at 9 bases. Germline CDR1 reads MNHNY; CDR2 reads SVGAGI (reference sequence). Unmatched junction bases numbered 0, after V lost 0 bases and J lost 6 bases. CDR3 length: 14 residues. This chain's CDR3 is CASSYSREGNEQFF. CDR3 nucleotide sequence: TGTGCCAGCAGTTACTCGCGGGAGGGCAATGAGCAGTTCTTC.

This chain uses TRBV7-9 with TRBJ2-7; 7 bases line up with TRBD2. Germline CDR1 is SEHNR and CDR2 is FQNEAQ (reference sequence). There are 17 residues in the CDR3. Trimming took 1 base from V and 2 from J; bases not matched to a gene: 11. This CDR3 reads CASSLEVVGGPPYEQYF. Written as DNA, the CDR3 is TGTGCCAGCAGCTTAGAGGTAGTGGGAGGGCCCCCCTACGAGCAGTACTTC.

The chain is built from TRBV10-3 and TRBJ2-3; perhaps TRBD1 as D (5 bases). The CDR3 contains 15 residues. Trimming stripped 6 bases from V and 4 bases from J, with 17 bases between. Germline CDR1 and CDR2: ENHRY and SYGVKD. CDR3 residues: CAISKEAGWADTQYF. The DNA of the CDR3 is TGTGCCATCAGCAAAGAGGCAGGGTGGGCAGATACGCAGTATTTT.

The CDR3 bases are TGTGCCAGCAGCCAGGAACAGGGGGCATTCGATGAGCAGTTCTTC. The encoded protein is CASSQEQGAFDEQFF. The gene calls are TRBV4-2 and TRBJ2-1, with TRBD1 matching over 9 bases. The junction had 8 bases not matched to a gene; V was cut back by 3 bases and J by 8 bases. This CDR3 is built from 15 residues. From germline, CDR1 is LGHNA and CDR2 YNFKEQ.

V gene TRBV12-1 combines with J gene TRBJ2-2; the table's D call, TRBD2, has no DNA check behind it. TRBV12-1 is an annotated pseudogene. This CDR3 spans 15 amino acids. The CDR3 bases are TGTGCCAGCAGCTTACGCGGGAGGGCCACCGGGGAGCTGTTTTTT. It codes for CASSLRGRATGELFF.

The rearrangement joins TRBV9 to TRBJ2-7; TRBD1 matches 10 bases. The CDR3 consists of 14 residues. Germline lookup yields CDR1 SGDLS and CDR2 YYNGEE. After removal of 7 bases from V and 5 bases from J, the junction contained 9 bases not matched to a gene. The CDR3 reads CASPDRGRKDEQYF. The DNA of the CDR3 is TGTGCCAGCCCTGACAGGGGGCGCAAAGACGAGCAGTACTTC.

Remarks on this clone: The junction and the germline gene differ at one end; a read error may be behind it. V usage is TRBV4-1 and J usage is TRBJ2-2; possible D gene TRBD2, 5 bases. The CDR3 runs 13 residues. Germline V gene lookup returns CDR1 MGHRA and CDR2 YSYEKL. The CDR3 DNA is TGCGCCAGCAGCCATACGAACACCGGGGAGCTGCTTTTT. Translating it yields CASSHTNTGELLF.

The chain joins TRBV6-1 to TRBJ1-2; no clear D. This CDR3 has 17 residues. CDR1 and CDR2 (germline): MNHNS, SASEGT. V was clipped by 4 bases and J by 4 bases, with 22 bases between them. The CDR3 sequence is CASSALTRGRKTYGYTF. As DNA, the CDR3 is TGTGCCAGCAGTGCCCTTACACGTGGGAGAAAGACCTATGGCTACACCTTC.

The rearrangement joins TRBV7-2 to TRBJ2-5, with 7 bases aligning to TRBD2. From germline, CDR1 is SGHTA and CDR2 FQGNSA. The CDR3 covers 15 residues. V was clipped by 5 bases and J by 1 base; unmatched bases: 7. In nucleotides, the CDR3 is TGTGCCAGCAGCCCCTCAGCGGGGCCCCAAGAGACCCAGTACTTC. It translates to CASSPSAGPQETQYF.

V is TRBV19 and J is TRBJ2-5, with a possible D match to TRBD2 (6 bases). The germline V gene has CDR1 LNHDA and CDR2 SQIVND (reference sequence). V lost 5 bases to trimming and J lost 5 bases, with 12 bases between them. This CDR3 spans 13 amino acids. This CDR3 is CASSWRGSETQYF. As DNA, the CDR3 is TGTGCCAGTAGTTGGCGGGGTTCGGAGACCCAGTACTTC.

The chain couples TRBV7-2 to TRBJ2-3, with D perhaps TRBD2 (5 bases). The ends were cut back, 1 base at V and 0 bases at J, with 8 bases in the middle. The CDR3 is 15 amino acids. Germline CDR1 and CDR2: SGHTA and FQGNSA. The CDR3 protein is CASSLVGSSTDTQYF. In DNA, the CDR3 is TGTGCCAGCAGCTTAGTTGGGAGCAGCACAGATACGCAGTATTTT.

The V gene is TRBV10-2, the J gene TRBJ2-7; D not certain. The germline CDR1 and CDR2 sequences are WSHSY and SAAADI. V was clipped by 6 bases and J by 5 bases, with 8 bases between them. This CDR3 contains 11 residues. DNA of the CDR3: TGCGCCAGCAGAGACTTCGACGAGCAGTACTTC. Translation gives CASRDFDEQYF.

This clone is a singleton in its sample. The chain is built from TRBV23-1 and TRBJ1-1; 7 nucleotides match TRBD1. TRBV23-1 is an ORF, with its function uncertain. With V trimmed by 4 bases and J by 0 bases, 2 bases remained unmatched. The CDR3 has 14 residues. As DNA, the CDR3 is TGCGCCAGCAGTCGAGGGGGCCTGAACACTGAAGCTTTCTTT. It encodes CASSRGGLNTEAFF.

This clone was observed once. This chain links TRBV5-1 with TRBJ1-1, with D possibly being TRBD1 (5 bases). There are 16 residues in the CDR3. Between the trimmed V and J ends, which lost 1 base and 1 base, there was a span of 14 bases. Germline CDR1 and CDR2: SGHRS and YFSETQ. CDR3: CASSLPGDLRNTEAFF. The CDR3, as DNA: TGCGCCAGCAGCTTGCCGGGGGACCTTAGGAACACTGAAGCTTTCTTT.

The CDR3 DNA follows: TGCGCCAGCAGCCAGCTTGACCCGCCTAGTTTTCGAGGAGCAAAAGAGACCCAGTACTTC. Amino acids: CASSQLDPPSFRGAKETQYF. V usage is TRBV4-3 and J usage is TRBJ2-5; D not resolved. V gave up 3 bases and J gave up 3 bases, with 29 bases separating them. From germline, CDR1 is LGHNA and CDR2 YSLEER. The CDR3 totals 20 residues.

In nucleotides, the CDR3 is TGTGCCAGCAGCTCCTATCCGGGACAAGCTTACGAGCAGTACTTC. This translates into CASSSYPGQAYEQYF. The rearrangement links TRBV7-2 to TRBJ2-7, with D possibly TRBD1 on 6 matching bases. CDR3 size: 15 residues. Per the germline V gene, CDR1 is SGHTA and CDR2 is FQGNSA. Trimming pared 4 bases from V and 4 bases from J, leaving 17 bases between.

This clone was seen more than once but under ten times. The rearrangement uses TRBV7-9 and TRBJ1-2; 8 positions match TRBD1. Per the germline V gene, CDR1 is SEHNR and CDR2 is FQNEAQ (reference sequence). This CDR3 has 11 amino acids. V gave up 6 bases and J gave up 8 bases; unmatched junction bases: 2. CDR3 protein: CASSTGGGYTF. For the CDR3, the DNA is TGTGCCAGCAGTACAGGGGGAGGCTACACCTTC.

The V gene is TRBV4-2, the J gene TRBJ1-1; 9 bases are shared with TRBD1. Unmatched junction bases numbered 3, after V lost 0 bases and J lost 1 base. From germline, CDR1 is LGHNA and CDR2 YNFKEQ. The length of the CDR3 is 16 residues. CDR3 DNA sequence: TGTGCCAGCAGCCAAGATCCGGGACAGGGGAACACTGAAGCTTTCTTT. Its protein product is CASSQDPGQGNTEAFF.

The rearrangement joins TRBV29-1 to TRBJ2-1, with unresolved D. V lost 7 bases, J lost 1 base, and 11 bases lay in between. The CDR3 has 13 residues. CDR1 and CDR2 from the germline V gene are SQVTM and ANQGSEA. CDR3 protein: CSGMLSSYNEQFF. CDR3 sequence (DNA): TGCAGCGGAATGCTATCATCCTACAATGAGCAGTTCTTC.

The chain joins TRBV7-9 to TRBJ1-2, with 8 bases identical to TRBD1. Germline V CDR1 and CDR2: SEHNR, FQNEAQ (reference sequence). The CDR3 runs to 16 residues. V shed 5 bases and J 2 bases; nucleotides not matched to a gene: 10. The CDR3 loop is CASSAPTGGGNYGYTF. CDR3 nucleotide sequence: TGTGCCAGCAGCGCCCCTACAGGGGGAGGGAACTATGGCTACACCTTC. The entire variable domain, with the rest obtained from reference TRBV7-9 and TRBJ1-2, is as follows: DTGVSQNPRHKITKRGQNVTFRCDPISEHNRLYWYRQTLGQGPEFLTYFQNEAQLEKSRLLSDRFSAERPKGSFSTLEIQRTEQGDSAMYLCASSAPTGGGNYGYTFGSGTRLTVV.

This clone was counted only a few times. The V gene is TRBV6-1, the J gene TRBJ2-3, with a tentative D call TRBD2 (6 bases). The CDR3 contains 15 residues. Trimming shortened V by 5 bases and J by 6 bases, and 18 bases separated the two germline ends. Germline CDR1 is MNHNS and CDR2 is SASEGT. CDR3 residues: CASSFERAGTDTQYF. CDR3 DNA: TGTGCCAGCAGTTTCGAAAGGGCGGGGACGGATACGCAGTATTTT.

V gene TRBV7-2 combines with J gene TRBJ1-2; TRBD1 aligns across 8 bases. The CDR3 contains 14 residues. The V segment lost 2 bases and the J segment 5 bases; nucleotides outside the gene matches: 4. Germline values: CDR1 SGHTA, CDR2 FQGNSA. The CDR3 DNA sequence: TGTGCCAGCAGCTTAAAAACAGGGGGATATGGCTACACCTTC. This codes for CASSLKTGGYGYTF.

This chain joins TRBV29-1 and TRBJ2-3; D uncertain. V was clipped by 5 bases and J by 0 bases, with 6 bases between them. The CDR3 runs 12 residues. The V gene's germline CDR1 is SQVTM and CDR2 ANQGSEA. The CDR3 sequence is CSVWASTDTQYF. The CDR3 coding sequence is TGCAGCGTTTGGGCCAGCACAGATACGCAGTATTTT.

The V call is TRBV5-4, the J call TRBJ2-1; 10 positions agree with TRBD2. Trimming removed 4 bases from V and 7 bases from J; junction bases left unmatched: 8. This CDR3 is built from 15 residues. CDR1 and CDR2 (germline): SGHNT, YYREEE (reference sequence). DNA for the CDR3: TGTGCCAGCAGCCCGGGTAGCGGGGGGACAAATGAGCAGTTCTTC. Protein: CASSPGSGGTNEQFF.

This clone was detected a few times. The chain is built from TRBV4-2 and TRBJ2-6; a possible D gene is TRBD1 (6 bases). From germline, CDR1 is LGHNA and CDR2 YNFKEQ. CDR3 length equals 16 residues. V lost 0 bases to trimming and J lost 1 base, with 7 bases between them. As DNA, the CDR3 is TGTGCCAGCAGCCAAGATAGGGGGTCTGGGGCCAACGTCCTGACTTTC. Encoded protein: CASSQDRGSGANVLTF.